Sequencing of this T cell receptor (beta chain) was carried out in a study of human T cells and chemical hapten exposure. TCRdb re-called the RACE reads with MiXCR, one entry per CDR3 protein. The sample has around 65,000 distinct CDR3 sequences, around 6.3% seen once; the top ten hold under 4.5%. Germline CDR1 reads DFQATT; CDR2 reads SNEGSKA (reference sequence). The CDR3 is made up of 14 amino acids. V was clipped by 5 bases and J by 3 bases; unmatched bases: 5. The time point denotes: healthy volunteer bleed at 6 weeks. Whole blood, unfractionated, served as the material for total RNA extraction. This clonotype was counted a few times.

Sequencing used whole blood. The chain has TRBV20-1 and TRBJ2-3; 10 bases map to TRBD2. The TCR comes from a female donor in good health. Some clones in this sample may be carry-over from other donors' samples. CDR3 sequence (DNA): TGCAGTGCTTCCCCTAGCGGGAGAACAGATACGCAGTATTTT. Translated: CSASPSGRTDTQYF.